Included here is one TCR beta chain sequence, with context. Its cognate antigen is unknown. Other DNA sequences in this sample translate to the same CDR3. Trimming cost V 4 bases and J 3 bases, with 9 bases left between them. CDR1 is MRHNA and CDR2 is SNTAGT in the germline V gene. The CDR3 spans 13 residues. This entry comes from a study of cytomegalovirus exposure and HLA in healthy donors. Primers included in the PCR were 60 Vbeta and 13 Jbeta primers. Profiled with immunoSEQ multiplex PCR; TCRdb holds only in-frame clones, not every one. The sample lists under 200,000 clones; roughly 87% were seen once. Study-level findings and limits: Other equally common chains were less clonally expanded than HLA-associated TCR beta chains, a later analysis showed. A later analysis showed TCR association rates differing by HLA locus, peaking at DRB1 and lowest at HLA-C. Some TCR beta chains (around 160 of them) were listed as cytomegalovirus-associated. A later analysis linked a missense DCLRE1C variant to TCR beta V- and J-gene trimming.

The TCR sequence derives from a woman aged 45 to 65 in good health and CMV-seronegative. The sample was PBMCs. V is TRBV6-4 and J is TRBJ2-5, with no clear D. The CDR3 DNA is TGTGCCAGCAGTGCCGCACCTAAAGAGACCCAGTACTTC. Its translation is CASSAAPKETQYF.